The clone carrying this T cell receptor (beta chain) was recorded at least ten times. Its target is unknown. The data stem from a study of T cells in Graves' hyperthyroidism and ophthalmopathy. Study as a whole: The authors collected peripheral blood at initial diagnosis, before any treatment. Study outcomes and limitations: Blood held most thyroid clonotypes expanded above 0.001 frequency. Median prediction lead before ophthalmopathy onset was 6.5 months with the model.

About 9.4 ml fresh peripheral blood yielded the PBMCs. Deletions cut 1 base from V and 5 bases from J, with 17 bases between. Per germline, CDR1 SGHTA and CDR2 FQGNSA. This CDR3 spans 16 amino acids. Regions amplified from RNA transcripts were the TCR beta CDR3 regions. During a first-round RT-PCR of the TCR CDR3, the HTBI primer set was used. TCRdb re-derived calls from the multiplex PCR reads in MiXCR, one entry per CDR3 protein. The sample records roughly 380,000 distinct CDR3 sequences, roughly 19% being singletons. This TCR derives from a woman younger than 35 with Graves' hyperthyroidism. Sequenced material: blood. This sequence joins TRBV7-2 and TRBJ2-5; no firm D call. CDR3 nucleotides: TGTGCCAGCAGCTTAGTCGGAAGTCTGGGTAGGGAGACCCAGTACTTC. Protein product: CASSLVGSLGRETQYF.